This TCR beta chain comes out of a study of blood T cell repertoires in COVID-19. Study at large: Whether acute or convalescent, the COVID-19 samples came from the United States, Italy and Spain. T cells, B-cell-depleted T cells, or PBMCs provided the cDNA or gDNA that served as material.

CDR1 is SGHRS, CDR2 YFSETQ, per germline. Trimming left V 4 bases short and J 6 bases short, with 8 bases between. This CDR3 region has 13 residues. In the source study's methods: Estimation of nucleated cell counts relied on the amplification of reference gene primers. Profiling relied on immunoSEQ multiplex PCR, and the TCRdb table lists in-frame clones only, not all of them. For V, J and clone size, that table is used; D and trimming come from the DNA. The sample contains about 70,000 clones, around 87% of which appear only once. This sequence joins TRBV5-1 and TRBJ1-6; possible D gene TRBD1, 5 bases. The sequence derives from a woman between 18 and 29 years old with acute or convalescent COVID-19. Sequenced sample: peripheral blood. The chain's CDR3 is CASSIGVNSPLHF. The CDR3 bases are TGCGCCAGCAGCATAGGGGTTAATTCACCCCTCCACTTT.